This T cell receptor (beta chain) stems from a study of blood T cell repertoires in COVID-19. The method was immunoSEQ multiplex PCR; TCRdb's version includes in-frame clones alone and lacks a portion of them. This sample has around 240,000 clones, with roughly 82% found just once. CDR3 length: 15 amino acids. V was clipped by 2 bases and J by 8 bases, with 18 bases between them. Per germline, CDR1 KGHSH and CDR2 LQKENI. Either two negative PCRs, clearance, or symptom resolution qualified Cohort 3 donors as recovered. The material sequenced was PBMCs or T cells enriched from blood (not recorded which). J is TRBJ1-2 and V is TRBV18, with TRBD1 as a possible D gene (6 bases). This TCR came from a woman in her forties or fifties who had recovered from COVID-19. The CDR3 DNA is TGTGCCAGCTCACCATCAAAGGGACATGCCGGCGGCTACACCTTC. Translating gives CASSPSKGHAGGYTF.